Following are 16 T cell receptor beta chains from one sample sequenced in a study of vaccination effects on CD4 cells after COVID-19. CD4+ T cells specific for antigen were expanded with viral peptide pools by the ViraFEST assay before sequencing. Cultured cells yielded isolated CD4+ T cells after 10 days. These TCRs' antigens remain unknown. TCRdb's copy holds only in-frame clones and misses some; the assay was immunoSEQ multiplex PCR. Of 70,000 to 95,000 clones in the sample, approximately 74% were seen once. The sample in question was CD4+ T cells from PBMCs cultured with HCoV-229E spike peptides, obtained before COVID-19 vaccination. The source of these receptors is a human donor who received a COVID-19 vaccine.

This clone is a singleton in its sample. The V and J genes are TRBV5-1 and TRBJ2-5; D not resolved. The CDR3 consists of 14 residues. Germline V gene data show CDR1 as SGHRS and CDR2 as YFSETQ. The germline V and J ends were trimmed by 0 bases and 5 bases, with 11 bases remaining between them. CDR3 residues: CASSLGSPQETQYF. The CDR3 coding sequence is TGCGCCAGCAGCTTGGGTAGTCCCCAGGAGACCCAGTACTTC.

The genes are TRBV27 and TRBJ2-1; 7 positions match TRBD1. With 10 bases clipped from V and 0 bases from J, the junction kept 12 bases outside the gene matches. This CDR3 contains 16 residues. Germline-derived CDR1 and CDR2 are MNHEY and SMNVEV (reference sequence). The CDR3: CATRDDGTASYNEQFF. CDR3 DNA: TGTGCCACCAGGGATGACGGGACAGCCTCCTACAATGAGCAGTTCTTC.

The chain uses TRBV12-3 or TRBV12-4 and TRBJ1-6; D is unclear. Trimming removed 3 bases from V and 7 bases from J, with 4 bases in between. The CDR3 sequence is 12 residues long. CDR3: CASSFRNSPLHF. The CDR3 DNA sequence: TGTGCCAGCAGTTTCAGGAATTCACCCCTCCACTTT.

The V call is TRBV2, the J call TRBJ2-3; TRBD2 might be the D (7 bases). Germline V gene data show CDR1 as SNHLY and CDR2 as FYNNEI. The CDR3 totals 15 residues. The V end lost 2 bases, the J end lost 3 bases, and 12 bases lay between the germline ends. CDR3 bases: TGTGCCAGCAGTGAAAAGGGGGGGTTTACAGATACGCAGTATTTT. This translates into CASSEKGGFTDTQYF.

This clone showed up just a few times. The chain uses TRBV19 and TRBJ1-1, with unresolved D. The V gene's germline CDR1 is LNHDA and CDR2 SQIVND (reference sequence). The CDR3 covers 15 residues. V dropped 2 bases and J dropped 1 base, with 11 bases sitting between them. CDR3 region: CASSISWAANTEAFF. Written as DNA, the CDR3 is TGTGCCAGTAGTATAAGTTGGGCAGCGAACACTGAAGCTTTCTTT.

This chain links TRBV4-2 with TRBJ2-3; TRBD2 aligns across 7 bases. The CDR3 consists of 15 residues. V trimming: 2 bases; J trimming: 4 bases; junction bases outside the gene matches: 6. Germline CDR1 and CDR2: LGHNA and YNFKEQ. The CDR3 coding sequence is TGTGCCAGCAGCCAAACGCCGGGGGGTTCAGATACGCAGTATTTT. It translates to CASSQTPGGSDTQYF.

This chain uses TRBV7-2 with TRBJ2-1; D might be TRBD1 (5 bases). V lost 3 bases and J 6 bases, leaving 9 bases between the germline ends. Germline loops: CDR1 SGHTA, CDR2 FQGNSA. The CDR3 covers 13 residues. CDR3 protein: CASSLTAINEQFF. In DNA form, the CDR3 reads TGTGCCAGCAGCTTGACAGCTATCAATGAGCAGTTCTTC.

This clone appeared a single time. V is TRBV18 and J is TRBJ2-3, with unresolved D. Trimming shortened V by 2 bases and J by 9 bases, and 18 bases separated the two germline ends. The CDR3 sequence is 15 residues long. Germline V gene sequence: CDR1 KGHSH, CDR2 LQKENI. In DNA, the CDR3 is TGTGCCAGCTCACCAGGGATTACTTACACATCGACGCAGTATTTT. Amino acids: CASSPGITYTSTQYF. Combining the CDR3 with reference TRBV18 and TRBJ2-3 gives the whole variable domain NAGVMQNPRHLVRRRGQEARLRCSPMKGHSHVYWYRQLPEEGLKFMVYLQKENIIDESGMPKERFSAEFPKEGPSILRIQQVVRGDSAAYFCASSPGITYTSTQYFGPGTRLTVL.

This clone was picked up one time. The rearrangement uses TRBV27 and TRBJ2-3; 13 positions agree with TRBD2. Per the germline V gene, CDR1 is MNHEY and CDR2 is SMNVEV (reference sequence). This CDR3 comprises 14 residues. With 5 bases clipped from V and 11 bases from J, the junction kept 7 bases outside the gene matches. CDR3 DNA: TGTGCCAGCAGTGAAGTACTAGCGGGGGGGAAGCAGTATTTT. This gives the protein CASSEVLAGGKQYF.

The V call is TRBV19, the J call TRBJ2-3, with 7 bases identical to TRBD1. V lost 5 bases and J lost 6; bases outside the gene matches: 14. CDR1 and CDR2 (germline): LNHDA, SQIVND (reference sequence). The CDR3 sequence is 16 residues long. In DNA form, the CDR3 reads TGTGCCAGTAGTCCGGGCAGGGCAGGGGGAACGGATACGCAGTATTTT. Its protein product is CASSPGRAGGTDTQYF.

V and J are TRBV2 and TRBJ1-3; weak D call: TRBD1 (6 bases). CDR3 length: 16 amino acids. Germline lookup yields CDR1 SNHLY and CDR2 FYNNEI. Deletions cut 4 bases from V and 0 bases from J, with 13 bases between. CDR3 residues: CASSVGGPTSGNTIYF. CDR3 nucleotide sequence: TGTGCCAGCAGTGTCGGGGGGCCGACCTCTGGAAACACCATATATTTT.

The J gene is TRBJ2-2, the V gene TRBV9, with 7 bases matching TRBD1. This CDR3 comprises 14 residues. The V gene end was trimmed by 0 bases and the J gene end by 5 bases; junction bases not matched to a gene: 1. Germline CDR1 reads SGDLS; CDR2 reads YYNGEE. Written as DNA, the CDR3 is TGTGCCAGCAGCGTAGGACAGGGAACCGGGGAGCTGTTTTTT. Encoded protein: CASSVGQGTGELFF.

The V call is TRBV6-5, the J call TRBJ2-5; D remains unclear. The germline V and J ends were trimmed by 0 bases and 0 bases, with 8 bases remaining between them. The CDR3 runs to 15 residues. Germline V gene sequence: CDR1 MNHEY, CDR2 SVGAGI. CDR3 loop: CASSYSSPYQETQYF. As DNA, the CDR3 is TGTGCCAGCAGTTACTCGTCACCGTACCAAGAGACCCAGTACTTC.

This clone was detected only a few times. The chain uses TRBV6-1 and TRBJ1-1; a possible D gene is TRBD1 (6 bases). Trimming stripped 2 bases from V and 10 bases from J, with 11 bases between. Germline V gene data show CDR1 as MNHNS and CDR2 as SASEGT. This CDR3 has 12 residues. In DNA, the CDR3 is TGTGCCAGCAGTGAAAGGGGGGTAACAGCTTTCTTT. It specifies CASSERGVTAFF.

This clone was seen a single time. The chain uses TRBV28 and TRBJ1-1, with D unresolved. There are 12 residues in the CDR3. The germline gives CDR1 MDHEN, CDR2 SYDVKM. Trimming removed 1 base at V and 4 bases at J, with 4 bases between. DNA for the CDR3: TGTGCCAGCAGTTTATTAACCACTGAAGCTTTCTTT. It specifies CASSLLTTEAFF.

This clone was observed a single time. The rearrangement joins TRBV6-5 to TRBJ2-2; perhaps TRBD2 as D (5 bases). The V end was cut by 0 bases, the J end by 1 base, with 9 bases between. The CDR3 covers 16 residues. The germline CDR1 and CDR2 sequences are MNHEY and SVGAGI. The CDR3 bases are TGTGCCAGCAGTTACTCCCCCGGGGAGAACACCGGGGAGCTGTTTTTT. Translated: CASSYSPGENTGELFF.